This entry lists 6 T cell receptor beta chains sequenced from one sample in a study of T cell clones after liver transplantation. Only in-frame clones appear in the TCRdb table, and some are missing; sequencing was by immunoSEQ multiplex PCR. The sample has just over 9,000 clones, over 60% seen once. Material: CD8+ T cells from blood, obtained before liver transplant. All receptors derive from a human donor who received a liver transplant.

The V gene is TRBV9, the J gene TRBJ1-1; D is unclear. This CDR3 is 15 amino acids long. V lost 0 bases to trimming and J lost 6 bases, with 15 bases between them. From germline, CDR1 is SGDLS and CDR2 YYNGEE. The CDR3 nucleotides read TGTGCCAGCAGCGTAGGAATAGAGATGGGTGCTGAAGCTTTCTTT. Translating gives CASSVGIEMGAEAFF.

The V gene is TRBV7-3, the J gene TRBJ2-1; D is unresolved. Germline V gene data show CDR1 as SGHTA and CDR2 as FQGTGA. Trimming took off 8 bases at V and 0 bases at J, with 17 bases between the two ends. The length of the CDR3 is 16 residues. As DNA, the CDR3 is TGTGCCAGCCCAGGAAGAAACAGTAGCTCCTACAATGAGCAGTTCTTC. Protein product: CASPGRNSSSYNEQFF. The complete variable domain, with remaining parts taken from reference TRBV7-3 and TRBJ2-1, reads GAGVSQTPSNKVTEKGKYVELRCDPISGHTALYWYRQSLGQGPEFLIYFQGTGAADDSGLPNDRFFAVRPEGSVSTLKIQRTERGDSAVYLCASPGRNSSSYNEQFFGPGTRLTVL.

The CDR3 protein is CASSQESIGTSPDTQYF. In DNA, the CDR3 is TGTGCCAGCAGCCAAGAAAGTATTGGGACTAGCCCAGATACGCAGTATTTT. The chain uses TRBV4-2 and TRBJ2-3; 9 bases are a match to TRBD2. The germline V gene encodes CDR1 LGHNA and CDR2 YNFKEQ. V dropped 0 bases and J dropped 4; count of bases not matched to a gene: 8. The CDR3 runs to 17 residues.

This chain links TRBV4-3 with TRBJ2-7; 7 bases map to TRBD1. The CDR3 has 15 amino acids. Germline CDR1 and CDR2: LGHNA and YSLEER. Trimming took 4 bases from V and 2 from J; bases not matched to a gene: 8. CDR3 sequence: CASSPTAQGTYEQYF. CDR3 coding DNA: TGCGCCAGCAGCCCCACGGCACAGGGGACCTACGAGCAGTACTTC.

The V and J genes are TRBV7-9 and TRBJ2-2, with TRBD1 matching 7 bases. Germline assignment: CDR1 SEHNR and CDR2 FQNEAQ (reference sequence). V gave up 4 bases and J gave up 6 bases; unmatched junction bases: 8. This CDR3 has 15 residues. For the CDR3, the DNA is TGTGCCAGCAGCTCGACAGGGAAAGACGCCGGGGAGCTGTTTTTT. Translated, it gives CASSSTGKDAGELFF. Using reference TRBV7-9 and TRBJ2-2 for the parts outside the CDR3, the full variable domain is DTGVSQNPRHKITKRGQNVTFRCDPISEHNRLYWYRQTLGQGPEFLTYFQNEAQLEKSRLLSDRFSAERPKGSFSTLEIQRTEQGDSAMYLCASSSTGKDAGELFFGEGSRLTVL.

This chain joins TRBV6-5 and TRBJ1-2; a possible D gene is TRBD1 (6 bases). Germline V CDR1 and CDR2: MNHEY, SVGAGI. V gave up 3 bases and J gave up 7 bases, with 15 bases separating them. The CDR3 has 14 residues. CDR3 loop: CASSYAGAVAGYTF. DNA for the CDR3: TGTGCCAGCAGTTATGCAGGGGCAGTCGCTGGCTACACCTTC.